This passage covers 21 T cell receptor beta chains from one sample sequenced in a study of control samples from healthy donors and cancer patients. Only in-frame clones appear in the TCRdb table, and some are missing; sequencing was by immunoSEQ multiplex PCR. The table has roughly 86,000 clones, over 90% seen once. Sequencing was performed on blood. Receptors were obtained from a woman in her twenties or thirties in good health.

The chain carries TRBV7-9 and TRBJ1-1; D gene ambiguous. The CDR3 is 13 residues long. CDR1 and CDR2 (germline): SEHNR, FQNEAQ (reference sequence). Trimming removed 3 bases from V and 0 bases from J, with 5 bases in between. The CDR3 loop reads CASSLWMNTEAFF. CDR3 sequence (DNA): TGTGCCAGCAGCTTGTGGATGAACACTGAAGCTTTCTTT.

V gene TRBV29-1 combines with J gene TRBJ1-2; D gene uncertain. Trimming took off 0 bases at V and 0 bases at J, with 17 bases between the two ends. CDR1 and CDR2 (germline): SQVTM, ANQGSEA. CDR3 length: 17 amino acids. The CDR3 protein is CSVEDRAGSRTNYGYTF. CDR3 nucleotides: TGCAGCGTTGAAGATCGGGCGGGATCTCGGACTAACTATGGCTACACCTTC.

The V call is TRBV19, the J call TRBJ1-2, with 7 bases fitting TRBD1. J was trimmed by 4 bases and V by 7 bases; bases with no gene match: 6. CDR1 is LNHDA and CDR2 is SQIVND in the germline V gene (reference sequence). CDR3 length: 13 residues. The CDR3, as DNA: TGTGCCAGTAAAAAGGGGGCGGGCTATGGCTACACCTTC. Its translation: CASKKGAGYGYTF.

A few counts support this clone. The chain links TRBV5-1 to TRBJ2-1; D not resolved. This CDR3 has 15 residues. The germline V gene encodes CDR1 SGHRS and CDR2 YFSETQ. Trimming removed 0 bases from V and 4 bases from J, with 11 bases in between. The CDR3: CASSLGYQVYNEQFF. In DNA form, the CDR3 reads TGCGCCAGCAGCTTGGGCTACCAGGTTTACAATGAGCAGTTCTTC.

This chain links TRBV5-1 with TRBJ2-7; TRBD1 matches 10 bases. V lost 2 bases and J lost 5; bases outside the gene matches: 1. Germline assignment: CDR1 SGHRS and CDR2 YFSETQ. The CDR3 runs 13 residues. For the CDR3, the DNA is TGCGCCAGCAGCTTAGGGACAGGGGACGAGCAGTACTTC. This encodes CASSLGTGDEQYF.

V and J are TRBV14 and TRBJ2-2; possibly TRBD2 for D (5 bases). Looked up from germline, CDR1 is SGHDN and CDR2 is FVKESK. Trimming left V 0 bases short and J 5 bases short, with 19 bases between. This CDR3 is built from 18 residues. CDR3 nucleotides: TGTGCCAGCAGCCAAGATAAGCGGCGCAGCTACGAAACCGGGGAGCTGTTTTTT. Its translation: CASSQDKRRSYETGELFF.

CDR3 in amino acids: CAINSSPTLYGYTF. The CDR3 DNA is TGTGCCATCAATAGTTCGCCAACCCTCTATGGCTACACCTTC. V and J are TRBV10-3 and TRBJ1-2; unclear D gene. Germline lookup yields CDR1 ENHRY and CDR2 SYGVKD. V dropped 7 bases and J dropped 4 bases, with 16 bases sitting between them. The CDR3 loop spans 14 amino acids.

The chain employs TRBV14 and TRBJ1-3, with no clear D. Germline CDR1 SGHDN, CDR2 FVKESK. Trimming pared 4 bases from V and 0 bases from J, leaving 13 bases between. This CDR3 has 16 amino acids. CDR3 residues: CASSLLIGSSGNTIYF. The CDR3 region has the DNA TGTGCCAGCAGCCTCTTAATAGGCAGCTCTGGAAACACCATATATTTT.

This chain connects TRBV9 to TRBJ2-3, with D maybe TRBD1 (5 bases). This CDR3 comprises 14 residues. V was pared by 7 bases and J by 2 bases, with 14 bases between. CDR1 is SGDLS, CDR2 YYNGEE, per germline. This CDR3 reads CASSSAGFTDTQYF. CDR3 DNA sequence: TGTGCCAGCTCGTCGGCAGGGTTCACAGATACGCAGTATTTT.

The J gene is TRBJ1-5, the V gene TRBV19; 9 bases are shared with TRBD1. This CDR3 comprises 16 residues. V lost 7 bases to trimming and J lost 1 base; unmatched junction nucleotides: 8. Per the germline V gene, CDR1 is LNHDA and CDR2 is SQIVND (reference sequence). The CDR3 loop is CASTPGQGRSNQPQHF. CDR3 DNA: TGTGCCAGTACCCCGGGACAGGGTCGGAGCAATCAGCCCCAGCATTTT.

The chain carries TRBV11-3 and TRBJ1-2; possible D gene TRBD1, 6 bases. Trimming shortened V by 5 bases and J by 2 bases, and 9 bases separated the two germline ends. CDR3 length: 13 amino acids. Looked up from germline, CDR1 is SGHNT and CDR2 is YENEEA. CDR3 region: CASSQGHNYGYTF. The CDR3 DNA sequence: TGTGCCAGCAGCCAGGGACACAACTATGGCTACACCTTC.

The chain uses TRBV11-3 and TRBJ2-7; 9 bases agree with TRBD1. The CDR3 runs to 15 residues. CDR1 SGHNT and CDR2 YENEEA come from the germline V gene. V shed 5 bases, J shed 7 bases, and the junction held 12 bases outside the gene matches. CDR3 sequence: CASSARDRANGEQYF. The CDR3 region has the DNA TGTGCCAGCAGCGCGAGGGACAGGGCAAACGGAGAGCAGTACTTC.

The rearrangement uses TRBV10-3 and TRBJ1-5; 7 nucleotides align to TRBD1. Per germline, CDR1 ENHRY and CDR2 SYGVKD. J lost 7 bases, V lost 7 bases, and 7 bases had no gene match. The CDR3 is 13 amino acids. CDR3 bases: TGTGCCATCACCGGACAGGAAGACCAGCCCCAGCATTTT. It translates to CAITGQEDQPQHF.

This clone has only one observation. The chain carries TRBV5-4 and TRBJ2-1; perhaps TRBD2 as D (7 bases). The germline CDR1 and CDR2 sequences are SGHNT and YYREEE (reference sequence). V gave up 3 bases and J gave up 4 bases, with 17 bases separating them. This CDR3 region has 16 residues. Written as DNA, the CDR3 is TGTGCCAGCAGCTGGGGGGGGCTAAATGGTTACAATGAGCAGTTCTTC. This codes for CASSWGGLNGYNEQFF. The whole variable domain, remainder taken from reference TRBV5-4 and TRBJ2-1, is ETGVTQSPTHLIKTRGQQVTLRCSSQSGHNTVSWYQQALGQGPQFIFQYYREEENGRGNFPPRFSGLQFPNYSSELNVNALELDDSALYLCASSWGGLNGYNEQFFGPGTRLTVL.

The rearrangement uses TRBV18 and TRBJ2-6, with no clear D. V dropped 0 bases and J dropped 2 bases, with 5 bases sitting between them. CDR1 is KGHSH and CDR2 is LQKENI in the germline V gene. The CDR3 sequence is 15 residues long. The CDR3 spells CASSPPGAGANVLTF. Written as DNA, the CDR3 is TGTGCCAGCTCACCACCGGGTGCTGGGGCCAACGTCCTGACTTTC.

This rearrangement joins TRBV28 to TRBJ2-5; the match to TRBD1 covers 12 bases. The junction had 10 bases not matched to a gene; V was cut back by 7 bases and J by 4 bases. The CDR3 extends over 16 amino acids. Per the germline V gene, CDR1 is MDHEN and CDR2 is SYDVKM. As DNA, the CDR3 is TGTGCCAGCACGGGGACAGGGGGCAGTCGGGGAGAGACCCAGTACTTC. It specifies CASTGTGGSRGETQYF.

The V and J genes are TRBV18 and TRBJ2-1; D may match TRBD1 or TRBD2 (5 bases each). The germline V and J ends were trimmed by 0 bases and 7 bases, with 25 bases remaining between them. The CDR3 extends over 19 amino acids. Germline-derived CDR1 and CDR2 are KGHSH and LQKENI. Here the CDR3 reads CASSPPGQWFGLPINEQFF. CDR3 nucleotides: TGTGCCAGCTCACCACCGGGGCAGTGGTTTGGACTTCCCATTAATGAGCAGTTCTTC.

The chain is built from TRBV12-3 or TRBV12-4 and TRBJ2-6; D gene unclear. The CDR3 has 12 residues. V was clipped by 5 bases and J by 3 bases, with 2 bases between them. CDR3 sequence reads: CASSDGANVLTF. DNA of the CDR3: TGTGCCAGCAGTGATGGGGCCAACGTCCTGACTTTC.

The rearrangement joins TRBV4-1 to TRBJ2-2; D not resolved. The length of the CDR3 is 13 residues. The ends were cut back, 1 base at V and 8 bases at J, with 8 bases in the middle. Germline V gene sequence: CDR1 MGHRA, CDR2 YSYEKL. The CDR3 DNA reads TGCGCCAGCAGCCAAGGGGTCCCTGGGGAGCTGTTTTTT. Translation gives CASSQGVPGELFF.

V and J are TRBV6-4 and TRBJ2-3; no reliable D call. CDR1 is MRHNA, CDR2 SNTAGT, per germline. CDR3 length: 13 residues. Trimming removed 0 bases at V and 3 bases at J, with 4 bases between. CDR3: CASSDSATDTQYF. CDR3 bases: TGTGCCAGCAGTGACTCAGCAACAGATACGCAGTATTTT.

Here the CDR3 DNA reads TGTGCCAGCAGTTACTCCCCAGGGGCGAACACCGGGGAGCTGTTTTTT. Translating gives CASSYSPGANTGELFF. The chain is built from TRBV6-5 and TRBJ2-2; perhaps TRBD1 as D (6 bases). Trimming removed 0 bases at V and 0 bases at J, with 8 bases between. Looked up from germline, CDR1 is MNHEY and CDR2 is SVGAGI. The CDR3 extends over 16 amino acids.